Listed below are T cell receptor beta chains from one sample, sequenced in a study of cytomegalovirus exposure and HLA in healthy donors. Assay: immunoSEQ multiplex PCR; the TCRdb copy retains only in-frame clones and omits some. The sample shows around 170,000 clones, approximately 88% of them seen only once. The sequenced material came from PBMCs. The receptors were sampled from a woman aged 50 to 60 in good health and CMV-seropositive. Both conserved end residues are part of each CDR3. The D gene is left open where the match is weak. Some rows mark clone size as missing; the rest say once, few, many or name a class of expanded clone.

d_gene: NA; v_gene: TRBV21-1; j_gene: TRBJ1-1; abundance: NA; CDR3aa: CASSKEVRDTEAFF; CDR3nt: TGTGCCAGCAGCAAAGAAGTGCGGGACACTGAAGCTTTCTTT
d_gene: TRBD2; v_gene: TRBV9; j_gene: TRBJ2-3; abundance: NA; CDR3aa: CASSASGGTDTQYF; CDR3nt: TGTGCCAGCAGCGCTAGCGGGGGCACAGATACGCAGTATTTT
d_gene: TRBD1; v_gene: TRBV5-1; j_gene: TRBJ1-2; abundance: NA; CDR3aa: CASSLAPRQGSYYTF; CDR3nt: TGCGCCAGCAGCTTAGCTCCTCGACAGGGGAGTTACTACACCTTC
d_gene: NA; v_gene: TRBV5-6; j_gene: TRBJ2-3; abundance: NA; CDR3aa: CASSSRSDTQYF; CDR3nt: TGTGCCAGCAGCTCCCGTTCAGATACGCAGTATTTT
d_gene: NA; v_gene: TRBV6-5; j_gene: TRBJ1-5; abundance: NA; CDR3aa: CASSYQGGGNQPQHF; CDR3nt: TGTGCCAGCAGTTACCAGGGAGGAGGCAATCAGCCCCAGCATTTT
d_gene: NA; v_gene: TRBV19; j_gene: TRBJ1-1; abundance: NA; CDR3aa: CASKQFMNTEAFF; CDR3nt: TGTGCCAGTAAACAGTTCATGAACACTGAAGCTTTCTTT
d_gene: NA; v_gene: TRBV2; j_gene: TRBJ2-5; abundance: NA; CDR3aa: CAGRGYETQYF; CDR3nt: TGTGCCGGAAGGGGTTACGAGACCCAGTACTTC
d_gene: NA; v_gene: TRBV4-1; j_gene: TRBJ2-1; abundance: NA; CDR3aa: CASSQATSRFYNEQFF; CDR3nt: TGCGCCAGCAGCCAGGCAACTAGCCGGTTCTACAATGAGCAGTTCTTC
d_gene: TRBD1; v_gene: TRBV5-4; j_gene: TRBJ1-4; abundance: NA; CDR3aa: CASSQAQGSNEKLFF; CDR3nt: TGTGCCAGCAGCCAAGCACAGGGGTCTAATGAAAAACTGTTTTTT
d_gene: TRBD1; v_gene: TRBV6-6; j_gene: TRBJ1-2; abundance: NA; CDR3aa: CASSSEGQGNYGYTF; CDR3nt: TGTGCCAGCAGTTCAGAGGGACAGGGGAACTATGGCTACACCTTC
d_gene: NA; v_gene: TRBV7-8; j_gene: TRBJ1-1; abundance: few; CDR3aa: CASSLARSEAFF; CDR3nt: TGTGCCAGCAGCTTAGCGAGGAGTGAAGCTTTCTTT
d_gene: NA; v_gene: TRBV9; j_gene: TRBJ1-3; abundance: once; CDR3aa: CASSVEAGGNTIYF; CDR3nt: TGTGCCAGCAGCGTAGAGGCGGGGGGAAACACCATATATTTT
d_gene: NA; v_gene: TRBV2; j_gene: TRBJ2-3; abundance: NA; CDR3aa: CASSGSDVAADTQYF; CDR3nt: TGTGCCAGCAGTGGTTCTGATGTGGCAGCAGATACGCAGTATTTT
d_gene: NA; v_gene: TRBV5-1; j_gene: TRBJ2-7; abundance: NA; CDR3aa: CASSLGGTASYEQYF; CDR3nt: TGCGCCAGCAGCTTGGGCGGGACAGCCTCCTACGAGCAGTACTTC
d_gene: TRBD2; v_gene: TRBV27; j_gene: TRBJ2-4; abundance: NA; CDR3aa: CASSFGRGGQGIQYF; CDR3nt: TGTGCCAGCAGTTTCGGTCGGGGGGGCCAGGGCATTCAGTACTTC
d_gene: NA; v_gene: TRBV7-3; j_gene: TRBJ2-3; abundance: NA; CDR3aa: CASSSGGSRTDTQYF; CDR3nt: TGTGCCAGCAGCTCCGGGGGTAGTCGCACAGATACGCAGTATTTT
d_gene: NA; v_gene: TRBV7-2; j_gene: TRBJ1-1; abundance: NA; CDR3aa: CASSLSGVGTEAFF; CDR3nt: TGTGCCAGCAGCTTATCTGGAGTAGGCACTGAAGCTTTCTTT
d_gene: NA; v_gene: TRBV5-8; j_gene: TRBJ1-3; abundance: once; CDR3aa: CASSGDTSSGNTIYF; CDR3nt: TGTGCCAGCAGCGGGGACACTAGCTCTGGAAACACCATATATTTT
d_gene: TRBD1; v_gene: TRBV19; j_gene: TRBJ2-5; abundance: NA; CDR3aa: CASTTGQPQETQYF; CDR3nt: TGTGCCAGTACCACGGGACAGCCCCAAGAGACCCAGTACTTC
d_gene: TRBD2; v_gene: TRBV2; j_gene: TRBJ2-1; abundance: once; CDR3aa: CASSVSGPYNEQFF; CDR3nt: TGTGCCAGCAGTGTTAGCGGGCCCTACAATGAGCAGTTCTTC
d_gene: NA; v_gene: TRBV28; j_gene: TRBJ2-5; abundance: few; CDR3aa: CASSLLGRTGQETQYF; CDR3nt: TGTGCCAGCAGTTTACTCGGTAGAACGGGCCAAGAGACCCAGTACTTC
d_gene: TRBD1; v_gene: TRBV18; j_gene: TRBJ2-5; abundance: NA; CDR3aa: CASSPPSATGSGTQYF; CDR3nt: TGTGCCAGCTCACCACCGTCCGCGACAGGGTCTGGGACCCAGTACTTC
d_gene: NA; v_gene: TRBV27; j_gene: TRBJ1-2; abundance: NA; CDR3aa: CASKPGDKLNYGYTF; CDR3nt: TGTGCCAGTAAGCCGGGAGACAAACTGAACTATGGCTACACCTTC
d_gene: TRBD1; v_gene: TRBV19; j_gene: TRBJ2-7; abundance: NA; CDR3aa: CASTTGGGYEQYF; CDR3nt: TGTGCCAGTACCACAGGGGGCGGGTACGAGCAGTACTTC
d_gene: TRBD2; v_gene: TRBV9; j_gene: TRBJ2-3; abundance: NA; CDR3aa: CASSVGGRGTDTQYF; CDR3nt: TGTGCCAGCAGCGTAGGGGGGAGGGGCACAGATACGCAGTATTTT
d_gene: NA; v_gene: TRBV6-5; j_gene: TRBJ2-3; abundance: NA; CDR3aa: CASSGAGSDTQYF; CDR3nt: TGTGCCAGCAGTGGAGCCGGATCGGATACGCAGTATTTT
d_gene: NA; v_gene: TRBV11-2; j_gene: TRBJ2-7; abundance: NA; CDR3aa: CASSLGGPYEQYF; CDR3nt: TGTGCCAGCAGCTTAGGAGGGCCATACGAGCAGTACTTC
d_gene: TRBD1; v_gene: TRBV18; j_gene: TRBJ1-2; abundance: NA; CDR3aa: CASSLGTANYGYTF; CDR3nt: TGTGCCAGCTCACTGGGGACAGCGAACTATGGCTACACCTTC
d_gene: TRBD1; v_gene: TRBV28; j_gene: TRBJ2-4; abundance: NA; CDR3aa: CASSSLGRGPGKNIQYF; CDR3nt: TGTGCCAGCAGTTCTCTAGGAAGGGGGCCCGGCAAAAACATTCAGTACTTC
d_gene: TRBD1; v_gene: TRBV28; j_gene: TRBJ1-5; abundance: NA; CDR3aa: CASTITGTALVQPQHF; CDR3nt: TGTGCCAGCACCATCACCGGGACAGCATTAGTACAGCCCCAGCATTTT
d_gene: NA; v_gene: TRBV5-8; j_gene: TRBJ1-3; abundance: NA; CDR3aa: CASSLRRISGNTIYF; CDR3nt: TGTGCCAGCAGCTTGAGGCGGATCTCTGGAAACACCATATATTTT
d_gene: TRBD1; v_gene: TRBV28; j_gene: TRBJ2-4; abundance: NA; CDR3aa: CASSTDRAIQYF; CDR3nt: TGTGCCAGCAGCACCGACAGGGCCATTCAGTACTTC
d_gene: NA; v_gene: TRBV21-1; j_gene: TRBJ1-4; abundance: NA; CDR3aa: CASSNDNKGHYSHWGREKLFF; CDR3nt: TGTGCCAGCAGCAACGACAATAAAGGACATTATTCCCATTGGGGTCGGGAAAAACTGTTTTTT
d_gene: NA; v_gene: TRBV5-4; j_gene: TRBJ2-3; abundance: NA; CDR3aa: CASSLTGKDTQYF; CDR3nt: TGTGCCAGCAGCTTGACAGGGAAAGATACGCAGTATTTT
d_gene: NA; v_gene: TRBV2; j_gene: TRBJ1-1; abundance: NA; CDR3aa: CASSESSLSTEAFF; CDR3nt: TGTGCCAGCAGTGAATCAAGTTTGAGCACTGAAGCTTTCTTT
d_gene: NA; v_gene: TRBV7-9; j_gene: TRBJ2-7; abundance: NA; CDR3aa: CASSYTYEQYF; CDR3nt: TGTGCCAGCAGTTATACCTACGAGCAGTACTTC
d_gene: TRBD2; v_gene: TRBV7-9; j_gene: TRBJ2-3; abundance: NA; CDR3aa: CASSREGKGTDTQYF; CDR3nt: TGTGCCAGCAGCCGGGAGGGGAAGGGGACAGATACGCAGTATTTT
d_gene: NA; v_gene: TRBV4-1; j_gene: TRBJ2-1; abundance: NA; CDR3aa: CASSQDPLRDLDEQFF; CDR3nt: TGCGCCAGCAGCCAAGATCCCTTGCGGGATCTGGATGAGCAGTTCTTC
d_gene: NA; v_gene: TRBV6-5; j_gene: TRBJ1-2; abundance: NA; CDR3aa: CASSWTTSNYGYTF; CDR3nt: TGTGCCAGCAGTTGGACAACCTCTAACTATGGCTACACCTTC
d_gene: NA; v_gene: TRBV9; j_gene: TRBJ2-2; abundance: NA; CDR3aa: CASSVGLRAVDAGELFF; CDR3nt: TGTGCCAGCAGCGTAGGGCTCAGGGCGGTAGACGCCGGGGAGCTGTTTTTT
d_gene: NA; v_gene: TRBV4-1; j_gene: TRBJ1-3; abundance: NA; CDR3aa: CASSQVRSGNTIYF; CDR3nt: TGCGCCAGCAGCCAAGTCCGCTCTGGAAACACCATATATTTT
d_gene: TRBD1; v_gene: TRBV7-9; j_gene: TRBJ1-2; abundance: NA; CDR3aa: CSSSFSGQEGISFYGYTF; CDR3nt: TGTTCCAGCAGCTTTTCTGGACAGGAGGGAATCTCTTTCTATGGCTACACCTTC
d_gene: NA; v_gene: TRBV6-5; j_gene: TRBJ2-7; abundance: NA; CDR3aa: CASSYSRLGYEQYF; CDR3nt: TGTGCCAGCAGTTACTCGCGGTTAGGCTACGAGCAGTACTTC
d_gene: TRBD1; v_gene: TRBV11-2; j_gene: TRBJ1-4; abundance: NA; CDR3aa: CASSLDRTGVGEKLFF; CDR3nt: TGTGCCAGCAGCTTAGATCGGACAGGGGTGGGAGAAAAACTGTTTTTT
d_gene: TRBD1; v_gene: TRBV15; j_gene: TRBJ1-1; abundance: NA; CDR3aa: CATSLWTGANTEAFF; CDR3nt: TGTGCCACCAGCTTGTGGACAGGCGCTAACACTGAAGCTTTCTTT
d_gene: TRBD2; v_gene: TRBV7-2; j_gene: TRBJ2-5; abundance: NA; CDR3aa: CASSLAVGLAGGETQYF; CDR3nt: TGTGCCAGCAGCTTAGCGGTCGGGCTAGCGGGGGGAGAGACCCAGTACTTC
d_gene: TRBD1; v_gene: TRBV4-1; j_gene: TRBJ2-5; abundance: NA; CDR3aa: CASSQQGVRETQYF; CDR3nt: TGCGCCAGCAGCCAACAGGGGGTGCGGGAGACCCAGTACTTC
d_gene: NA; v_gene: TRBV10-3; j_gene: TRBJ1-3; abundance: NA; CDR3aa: CAISEGQSGNTIYF; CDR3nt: TGTGCCATCAGTGAGGGACAGTCTGGAAACACCATATATTTT
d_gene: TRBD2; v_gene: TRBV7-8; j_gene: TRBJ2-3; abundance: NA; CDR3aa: CASSTRPGLAGGGTDTQYF; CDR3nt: TGTGCCAGCAGCACGAGACCGGGACTAGCGGGGGGCGGCACAGATACGCAGTATTTT
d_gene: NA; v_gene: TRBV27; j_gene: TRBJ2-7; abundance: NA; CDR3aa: CASSQTGFFYEQYF; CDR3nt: TGTGCCAGCAGTCAAACAGGGTTTTTCTACGAGCAGTACTTC
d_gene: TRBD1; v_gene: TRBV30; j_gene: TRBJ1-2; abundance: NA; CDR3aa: CARSRGQGTVYGYTF; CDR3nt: TGTGCCCGGAGTCGGGGACAGGGGACCGTTTATGGCTACACCTTC
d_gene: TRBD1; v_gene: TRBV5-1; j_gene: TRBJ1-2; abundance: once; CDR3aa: CASSLATGNHYGYTF; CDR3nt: TGCGCCAGCAGCTTGGCGACAGGGAACCACTATGGCTACACCTTC
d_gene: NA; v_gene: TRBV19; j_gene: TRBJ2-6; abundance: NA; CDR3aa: CASSIKGAGANVLTF; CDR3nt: TGTGCCAGTAGTATCAAGGGAGCCGGGGCCAACGTCCTGACTTTC
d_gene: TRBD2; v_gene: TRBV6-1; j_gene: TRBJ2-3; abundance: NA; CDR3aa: CASSDGAGGWTDTQYF; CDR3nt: TGTGCCAGCAGTGATGGGGCGGGGGGGTGGACAGATACGCAGTATTTT
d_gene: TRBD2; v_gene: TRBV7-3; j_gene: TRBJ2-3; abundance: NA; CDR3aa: CASSLLAGGSTDTQYF; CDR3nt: TGTGCCAGCAGCTTACTAGCGGGGGGGAGCACAGATACGCAGTATTTT